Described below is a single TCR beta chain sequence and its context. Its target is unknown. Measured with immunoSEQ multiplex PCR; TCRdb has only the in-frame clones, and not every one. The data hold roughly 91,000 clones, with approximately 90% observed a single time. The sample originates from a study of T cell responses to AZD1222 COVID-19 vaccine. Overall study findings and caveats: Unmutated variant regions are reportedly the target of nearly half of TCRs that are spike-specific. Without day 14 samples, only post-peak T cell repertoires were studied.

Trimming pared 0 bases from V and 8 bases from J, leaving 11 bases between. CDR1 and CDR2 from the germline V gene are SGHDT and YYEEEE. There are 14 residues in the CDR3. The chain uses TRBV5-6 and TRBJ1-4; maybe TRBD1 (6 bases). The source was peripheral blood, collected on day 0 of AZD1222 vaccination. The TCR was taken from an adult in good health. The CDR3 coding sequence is TGTGCCAGCAGCTTGGCCTTACAGGGCGAAAAACTGTTTTTT. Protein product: CASSLALQGEKLFF.